In its sample, the clone carrying this T cell receptor (beta chain) was seen a few times. Per the authors' pipeline: Nucleated cell counts were estimated from reference gene primer amplification. The method was immunoSEQ multiplex PCR; TCRdb's version includes in-frame clones alone and lacks a portion of them. V and J calls and clone size are given by that table; D and trimming were obtained from the DNA. The table records about 230,000 clones, around 83% of them present only once. The data derive from a study of blood T cell repertoires in COVID-19. Study-wide context: In each case, the material was cDNA or gDNA derived from T cells, B-cell-depleted T cells, or PBMCs.

The origin of this receptor is an elderly man with acute or convalescent COVID-19. The specimen was peripheral blood.

The chain's CDR3 is CASSLASLSPLHF. As DNA, the CDR3 is TGCGCCAGCAGCTTGGCCTCACTTTCACCCCTCCACTTT. The rearrangement uses TRBV5-1 and TRBJ1-6, with D unclear. V gave up 0 bases and J gave up 9 bases, with 7 bases separating them. Germline V gene sequence: CDR1 SGHRS, CDR2 YFSETQ. The CDR3 has 13 amino acids.